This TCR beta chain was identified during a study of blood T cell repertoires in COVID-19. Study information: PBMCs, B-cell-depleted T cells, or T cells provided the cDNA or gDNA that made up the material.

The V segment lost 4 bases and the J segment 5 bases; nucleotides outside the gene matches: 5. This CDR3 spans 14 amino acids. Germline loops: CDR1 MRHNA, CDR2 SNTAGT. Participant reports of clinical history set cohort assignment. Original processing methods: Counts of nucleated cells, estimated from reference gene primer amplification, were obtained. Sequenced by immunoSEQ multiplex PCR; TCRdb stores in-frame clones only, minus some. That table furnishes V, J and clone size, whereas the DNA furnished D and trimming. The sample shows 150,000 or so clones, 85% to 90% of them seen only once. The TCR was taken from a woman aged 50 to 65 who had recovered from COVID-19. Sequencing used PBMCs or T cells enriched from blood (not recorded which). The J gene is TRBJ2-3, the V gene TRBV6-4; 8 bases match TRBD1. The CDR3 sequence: CASSVDTGGDTQYF. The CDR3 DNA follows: TGTGCCAGCAGTGTCGACACAGGGGGAGATACGCAGTATTTT.